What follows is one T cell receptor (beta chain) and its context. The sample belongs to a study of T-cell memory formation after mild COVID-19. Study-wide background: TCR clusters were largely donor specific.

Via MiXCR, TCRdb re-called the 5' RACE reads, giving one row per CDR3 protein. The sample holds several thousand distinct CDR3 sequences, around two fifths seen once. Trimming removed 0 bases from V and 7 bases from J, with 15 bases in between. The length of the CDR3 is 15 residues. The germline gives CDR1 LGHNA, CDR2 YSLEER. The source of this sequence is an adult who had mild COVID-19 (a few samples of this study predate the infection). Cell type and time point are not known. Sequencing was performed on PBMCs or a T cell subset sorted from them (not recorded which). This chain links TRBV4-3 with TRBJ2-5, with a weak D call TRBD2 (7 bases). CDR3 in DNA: TGCGCCAGCAGCCAAGAGGCGGGGGCCGGGTGGACCCAGTACTTC. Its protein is CASSQEAGAGWTQYF.